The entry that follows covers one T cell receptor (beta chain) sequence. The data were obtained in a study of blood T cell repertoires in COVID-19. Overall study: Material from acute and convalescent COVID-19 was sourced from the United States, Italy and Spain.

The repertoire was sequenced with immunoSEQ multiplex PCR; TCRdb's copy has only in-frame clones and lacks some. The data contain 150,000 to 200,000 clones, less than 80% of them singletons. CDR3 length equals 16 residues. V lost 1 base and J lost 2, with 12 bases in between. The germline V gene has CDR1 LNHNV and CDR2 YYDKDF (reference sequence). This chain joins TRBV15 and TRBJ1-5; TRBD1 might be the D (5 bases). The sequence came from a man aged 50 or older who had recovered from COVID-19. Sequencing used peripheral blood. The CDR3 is CATSRAGVRRNQPQHF. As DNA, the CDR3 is TGTGCCACCAGCAGAGCGGGGGTTAGGCGCAATCAGCCCCAGCATTTT.